What follows are 27 T cell receptor beta chains derived from one specimen sequenced in a study of cytomegalovirus exposure and HLA in healthy donors. Method: immunoSEQ multiplex PCR; TCRdb's copy keeps in-frame clones and lacks some. The repertoire holds 200,000 to 250,000 clones, with 75% to 90% as singletons. Sequencing was performed on PBMCs. These receptors all come from a woman aged 30 to 39 in good health and CMV-seropositive.

This clone was recorded once. This chain joins TRBV10-3 and TRBJ2-7; D not resolved. CDR1 is ENHRY, CDR2 SYGVKD, per germline. This CDR3 comprises 11 residues. Trimming took 8 bases from V and 3 from J, leaving 8 bases between them. CDR3 in amino acids: CAIAQNYEQYF. DNA of the CDR3: TGTGCCATCGCCCAAAACTACGAGCAGTACTTC.

The rearrangement uses TRBV25-1 and TRBJ1-1; maybe TRBD1 (6 bases). CDR1 and CDR2 (germline): MGHDK, SYGVNS. Trimming removed 1 base at V and 1 base at J, with 16 bases between. The CDR3 runs 17 residues. In nucleotides, the CDR3 is TGTGCCAGCAGTGAATTTATAAAAGGACAGAGGAACACTGAAGCTTTCTTT. Translated, it gives CASSEFIKGQRNTEAFF. Drawing the rest from reference TRBV25-1 and TRBJ1-1, the complete variable domain is EADIYQTPRYLVIGTGKKITLECSQTMGHDKMYWYQQDPGMELHLIHYSYGVNSTEKGDLSSESTVSRIRTEHFPLTLESARPSHTSQYLCASSEFIKGQRNTEAFFGQGTRLTVV.

This clone appeared once. CDR3 nucleotide sequence: TGTGCCAGCAGCTCGTCGGACTGGAACACCGGGGAGCTGTTTTTT. Translated, it gives CASSSSDWNTGELFF. This chain uses TRBV13 with TRBJ2-2, with D possibly TRBD2 on 5 matching bases. V lost 4 bases, J lost 1 base, and 10 bases lay in between. Looked up from germline, CDR1 is PRHDT and CDR2 is FYEKMQ (reference sequence). This CDR3 has 15 residues. Variable domain in full (rest from reference TRBV13 and TRBJ2-2): AAGVIQSPRHLIKEKRETATLKCYPIPRHDTVYWYQQGPGQDPQFLISFYEKMQSDKGSIPDRFSAQQFSDYHSELNMSSLELGDSALYFCASSSSDWNTGELFFGEGSRLTVL.

The chain joins TRBV27 to TRBJ1-5, with D perhaps TRBD1 (5 bases). The CDR3 has 15 residues. Germline CDR1 and CDR2: MNHEY and SMNVEV (reference sequence). The V end was cut by 3 bases, the J end by 3 bases, with 12 bases between. CDR3 sequence reads: CASSFGWGDNQPQHF. In DNA, the CDR3 is TGTGCCAGCAGTTTTGGCTGGGGGGACAATCAGCCCCAGCATTTT.

The CDR3 DNA reads TGTGCCAGCAGCTTGCGGGACCTGCCCCCCTACAATGAGCAGTTCTTC. Protein product: CASSLRDLPPYNEQFF. V and J are TRBV7-9 and TRBJ2-1; D perhaps matches TRBD2 (6 bases). V was trimmed by 3 bases and J by 2 bases, leaving 14 bases between them. Per the germline V gene, CDR1 is SEHNR and CDR2 is FQNEAQ (reference sequence). CDR3 size: 16 residues.

In its sample, this clone was seen many times. The CDR3 DNA sequence: TGTGCCAGCAGCGTAGATGGACAGGGGGACGATGAGCAGTTCTTC. Translated, it gives CASSVDGQGDDEQFF. This rearrangement joins TRBV9 to TRBJ2-1; 10 nucleotides agree with TRBD1. The CDR3 has 15 amino acids. With V trimmed by 0 bases and J by 8 bases, 5 bases remained unmatched. Germline V gives CDR1 SGDLS, CDR2 YYNGEE.

J is TRBJ1-5 and V is TRBV30; maybe TRBD1 (6 bases). V lost 5 bases to trimming and J lost 3 bases, with 11 bases between them. The CDR3 is made up of 13 amino acids. Germline-derived CDR1 and CDR2 are GTSNPN and SVGIG (reference sequence). The CDR3 nucleotides are TGTGCCTGGGAGACAGGTCCCAATCAGCCCCAGCATTTT. This sequence encodes CAWETGPNQPQHF.

The chain carries TRBV28 and TRBJ2-2; tentatively, D is TRBD1 (5 bases). V lost 4 bases, J lost 1 base, and 7 bases lay in between. The CDR3 has 14 residues. Germline V gene lookup returns CDR1 MDHEN and CDR2 SYDVKM. The DNA of the CDR3 is TGTGCCAGCAGTTACAGGAGGAACACCGGGGAGCTGTTTTTT. Its translation: CASSYRRNTGELFF.

The sample holds a few counts of this clone. V usage is TRBV9 and J usage is TRBJ2-7, with TRBD1 matching over 9 bases. The CDR3 extends over 17 amino acids. Germline trimming cut 3 bases from V and 3 bases from J; bases unmatched to any gene: 13. The germline V gene encodes CDR1 SGDLS and CDR2 YYNGEE. The CDR3 bases are TGTGCCAGCAGCGCCCTCGGGCGGGACAGGGTCAACTACGAGCAGTACTTC. Translated, it gives CASSALGRDRVNYEQYF. Filled out from reference TRBV9 and TRBJ2-7, the complete variable domain reads DSGVTQTPKHLITATGQRVTLRCSPRSGDLSVYWYQQSLDQGLQFLIQYYNGEERAKGNILERFSAQQFPDLHSELNLSSLELGDSALYFCASSALGRDRVNYEQYFGPGTRLTVT.

The rearrangement joins TRBV2 to TRBJ1-4; D is perhaps TRBD1 (6 bases). The CDR3 contains 13 residues. Germline V gene data show CDR1 as SNHLY and CDR2 as FYNNEI. V lost 4 bases, J lost 8 bases, and 11 bases lay in between. The CDR3 protein is CASSVNRDEKLFF. The CDR3 nucleotides read TGTGCCAGCAGTGTCAACAGGGACGAAAAACTGTTTTTT.

The chain couples TRBV4-1 to TRBJ1-1; D not resolved. CDR3 length equals 14 residues. The ends were cut back, 0 bases at V and 10 bases at J, with 15 bases in the middle. Per germline, CDR1 MGHRA and CDR2 YSYEKL. In DNA form, the CDR3 reads TGCGCCAGCAGCCAAGACCAAGTGTCTTTTGTAGCTTTCTTT. Encoded protein: CASSQDQVSFVAFF.

The rearrangement links TRBV6-5 to TRBJ1-2, with a weak D call TRBD1 (5 bases). Deletions cut 0 bases from V and 1 base from J, with 6 bases between. The germline gives CDR1 MNHEY, CDR2 SVGAGI. The CDR3 runs 14 residues. Here the CDR3 reads CASSYSTVNYGYTF. Here the CDR3 DNA reads TGTGCCAGCAGTTACTCGACAGTTAACTATGGCTACACCTTC.

This clone appeared many times. This chain uses TRBV12-5 with TRBJ2-1; weak D call: TRBD1 (6 bases). Trimming pared 0 bases from V and 8 bases from J, leaving 11 bases between. Germline loops: CDR1 LGHNT, CDR2 FRNRAP. The CDR3 covers 14 residues. The CDR3 here is CASGLVNRADEQFF. The CDR3 nucleotides read TGTGCTAGTGGTTTGGTAAACAGGGCCGATGAGCAGTTCTTC. The whole variable domain, remainder taken from reference TRBV12-5 and TRBJ2-1, is DARVTQTPRHKVTEMGQEVTMRCQPILGHNTVFWYRQTMMQGLELLAYFRNRAPLDDSGMPKDRFSAEMPDATLATLKIQPSEPRDSAVYFCASGLVNRADEQFFGPGTRLTVL.

J is TRBJ2-3 and V is TRBV7-6; 8 bases are shared with TRBD2. The CDR3 sequence is 15 residues long. With V trimmed by 6 bases and J by 8 bases, 13 bases remained unmatched. In germline, CDR1 is SGHVS, CDR2 FNYEAQ. The CDR3: CASRPSLAGVGTQYF. In DNA form, the CDR3 reads TGTGCCAGCAGGCCATCTCTAGCGGGTGTCGGTACGCAGTATTTT.

J is TRBJ2-7 and V is TRBV5-1, with D perhaps being TRBD1 or TRBD2 (6 bases each). V was cut by 4 bases and J by 8 bases, with 19 bases left in between. CDR1 SGHRS and CDR2 YFSETQ come from the germline V gene. The CDR3 spans 14 residues. In DNA form, the CDR3 reads TGCGCCAGCAGCCTGGGACACCCTAGCGAGCAGCAGTACTTC. Amino acid sequence: CASSLGHPSEQQYF.

This chain links TRBV25-1 with TRBJ1-3; D is ambiguous. The CDR3 extends over 11 amino acids. Germline values: CDR1 MGHDK, CDR2 SYGVNS. The V end lost 10 bases, the J end lost 0 bases, and 4 bases lay between the germline ends. The CDR3 DNA sequence: TGTGCCACAGTCTCTGGAAACACCATATATTTT. Translated, it gives CATVSGNTIYF. The variable domain in full, completed from reference TRBV25-1 and TRBJ1-3, reads EADIYQTPRYLVIGTGKKITLECSQTMGHDKMYWYQQDPGMELHLIHYSYGVNSTEKGDLSSESTVSRIRTEHFPLTLESARPSHTSQYLCATVSGNTIYFGEGSWLTVV.

This clone turned up a few times. The J gene is TRBJ2-7, the V gene TRBV5-4; 7 bases agree with TRBD1. Germline values: CDR1 SGHNT, CDR2 YYREEE (reference sequence). Unmatched junction bases numbered 6, after V lost 4 bases and J lost 2 bases. This CDR3 comprises 14 residues. The CDR3 loop is CASSRRDRPYEQYF. The CDR3 DNA is TGTGCCAGCAGCAGACGGGACAGACCCTACGAGCAGTACTTC.

This chain links TRBV11-1 with TRBJ1-2; D remains unclear. Germline CDR1 reads SGHAT; CDR2 reads FQDESV (reference sequence). The CDR3 is 12 amino acids. The V end lost 1 base, the J end lost 5 bases, and 5 bases lay between the germline ends. The CDR3 loop reads CASSLGGYGYTF. The CDR3 DNA sequence: TGTGCCAGCAGCTTAGGAGGTTATGGCTACACCTTC.

This clone was picked up a small number of times. The rearrangement links TRBV7-8 to TRBJ2-1; D remains ambiguous. With 0 bases removed from V and 9 bases from J, the gap between germline ends came to 3 bases. Looked up from germline, CDR1 is SGHVS and CDR2 is FQNEAQ. The CDR3 runs 11 residues. The CDR3 nucleotides are TGTGCCAGCAGCTTAGCGTTTGAGCAGTTCTTC. It is translated as CASSLAFEQFF. The complete variable domain, with remaining parts taken from reference TRBV7-8 and TRBJ2-1, reads GAGVSQSPRYKVAKRGQDVALRCDPISGHVSLFWYQQALGQGPEFLTYFQNEAQLDKSGLPSDRFFAERPEGSVSTLKIQRTQQEDSAVYLCASSLAFEQFFGPGTRLTVL.

The chain couples TRBV30 to TRBJ1-1; a weak D match, TRBD1 (5 bases). The V gene's germline CDR1 is GTSNPN and CDR2 SVGIG (reference sequence). V was shortened by 5 bases and J by 1 base, with 8 bases between the two germline ends. The length of the CDR3 is 12 residues. The DNA for the CDR3 is TGTGCCTGGGAAGGGGCGAACACTGAAGCTTTCTTT. Its protein is CAWEGANTEAFF.

In its sample, this clone was seen a few times. The chain uses TRBV2 and TRBJ2-2; the D is unclear. CDR1 is SNHLY and CDR2 is FYNNEI in the germline V gene. The ends were cut back, 4 bases at V and 10 bases at J, with 7 bases in the middle. CDR3 length equals 11 residues. Here the CDR3 reads CASSGYAELFF. The CDR3 coding sequence is TGTGCCAGCAGTGGGTATGCGGAGCTGTTTTTT.

The chain has TRBV4-1 and TRBJ1-2; no firm D call. CDR3 length: 16 residues. Looked up from germline, CDR1 is MGHRA and CDR2 is YSYEKL. Between the trimmed V and J ends, which lost 2 bases and 1 base, there was a span of 14 bases. CDR3 nucleotide sequence: TGCGCCAGCAGCCAAACGGCCCCCTTACATAACTATGGCTACACCTTC. Protein: CASSQTAPLHNYGYTF.

This chain uses TRBV4-2 with TRBJ2-3; no clear D gene. Trimming pared 0 bases from V and 6 bases from J, leaving 16 bases between. From germline, CDR1 is LGHNA and CDR2 YNFKEQ. The CDR3 runs 16 residues. CDR3 in DNA: TGTGCCAGCAGCCAAGATCGGAGTGTTGGAGTTGATACGCAGTATTTT. Protein sequence: CASSQDRSVGVDTQYF.

This chain uses TRBV14 with TRBJ2-5; D unresolved. This CDR3 has 14 residues. CDR1 is SGHDN and CDR2 is FVKESK in the germline V gene. V lost 1 base to trimming and J lost 1 base, with 7 bases between them. The CDR3 DNA sequence: TGTGCCAGCAGCCAAGCCTTATTCCAAGAGACCCAGTACTTC. Protein product: CASSQALFQETQYF.

The V and J genes are TRBV4-3 and TRBJ2-1; D remains ambiguous. This CDR3 spans 14 amino acids. Per germline, CDR1 LGHNA and CDR2 YSLEER. Trimming shortened V by 4 bases and J by 7 bases, and 14 bases separated the two germline ends. CDR3 sequence reads: CASSPGPRRNEQFF. The DNA for the CDR3 is TGCGCCAGCAGCCCCGGACCCCGAAGGAATGAGCAGTTCTTC.

This clone was detected only a few times. The V call is TRBV5-1, the J call TRBJ2-1; no firm D call. This CDR3 has 12 amino acids. Trimming left V 10 bases short and J 7 bases short, with 15 bases between. The germline V gene has CDR1 SGHRS and CDR2 YFSETQ. CDR3 sequence reads: CASSTQRNEQFF. CDR3 DNA: TGCGCCTCCTCGACCCAGAGAAATGAGCAGTTCTTC.

This rearrangement joins TRBV6-5 to TRBJ1-1; 7 bases map to TRBD1. The CDR3 sequence is 15 residues long. The V gene's germline CDR1 is MNHEY and CDR2 SVGAGI. V shed 6 bases and J 2 bases; nucleotides not matched to a gene: 9. CDR3 DNA sequence: TGTGCCAGCAGGCCATGGGACAGCATCAACACTGAAGCTTTCTTT. Translated, it gives CASRPWDSINTEAFF.